This entry describes one T cell receptor (beta chain). Its antigen is unknown. Time point of the sample: newly diagnosed GD, antithyroid drugs for less than 3 months. The TCR library was made from RNA extracted from PBMCs. Library construction for TCR beta used iRepertoire HTBI primers and Arm-PCR of CDR3 regions. One entry per CDR3 protein, called by TCRdb with MiXCR from the multiplex PCR reads. The table has about 540,000 distinct CDR3 sequences, 13% seen once. This specimen comes from a study of regulatory T cells in long-lasting Graves disease. General observations from the study: Persistent disease preferred TRBV28, TRBJ1-2 and TRBJ2-5; new disease, TRBV20-1 and TRBJ2-1.

The CDR3 is 17 residues long. In germline, CDR1 is SGHVS, CDR2 FQNEAQ. These sequences were also reported in another study, on T cells in Graves' hyperthyroidism and ophthalmopathy. That source adds: Those patients with uncontrolled infection, other autoimmune disease, pregnancy or lactation were excluded.

The TCR sequence derives from a young man with Graves disease. Material: peripheral blood mononuclear cells (PBMCs), obtained at new diagnosis, from a patient treated with antithyroid drugs. This chain joins TRBV7-8 and TRBJ2-1, with a tentative D call TRBD2 (5 bases). The DNA matches TRBJ2-5 better at its end, which makes the J call doubtful. CDR3 protein: CASSLKSARLAKETQYF. In DNA, the CDR3 is TGTGCCAGCAGCTTAAAATCCGCGAGGCTAGCCAAAGAGACCCAGTACTTC.